The rows below give T cell receptor beta chains drawn from one sample of a study of CD8+ T cells in alopecia areata. TCRdb's copy holds only in-frame clones and misses some; the assay was immunoSEQ multiplex PCR. The repertoire includes about 110,000 clones, 59% of them detected once, and roughly 19% sits in the top ten. The sample consisted of CD8+ T cells sorted from blood. These receptors were collected from a human donor in good health. The CDR3 runs from the conserved cysteine through the conserved F or W. D genes are given only for firm matches. Size values are once, few and many counts, or a class for expanded clones, and some rows have none.

J gene | D gene | V gene | clone size | CDR3 protein | CDR3 DNA
TRBJ2-3 | - | TRBV15 | - | CATSREGLSTDTQYF | TGTGCCACCAGCAGAGAGGGGCTTAGCACAGATACGCAGTATTTT
TRBJ1-1 | - | TRBV6-5 | - | CASSSTRAGHTEAFF | TGTGCCAGCTCCTCAACCCGTGCGGGGCACACTGAAGCTTTCTTT
TRBJ2-1 | - | TRBV30 | few | CAWSVLSYNEQFF | TGTGCCTGGTCGGTGCTCTCCTACAATGAGCAGTTCTTC
TRBJ1-3 | - | TRBV7-6 | - | CASSLWSGPSGNTIYF | TGTGCCAGCAGCTTATGGAGCGGACCCTCTGGAAACACCATATATTTT
TRBJ1-5 | - | TRBV19 | - | CASSIGGAQQPQHF | TGTGCCAGTAGTATTGGAGGGGCTCAGCAGCCCCAGCATTTT
TRBJ1-2 | - | TRBV7-9 | once | CASSLSGTDYGYTF | TGTGCCAGCAGCTTATCAGGGACGGACTATGGCTACACCTTC
TRBJ2-5 | - | TRBV9 | - | CASSAAGGDPKETQYF | TGTGCCAGCAGCGCGGCTGGAGGGGACCCCAAAGAGACCCAGTACTTC
TRBJ1-2 | TRBD1 | TRBV7-9 | - | CASSLAGDRSYGYTF | TGTGCCAGCAGCTTAGCCGGGGACAGGAGCTATGGCTACACCTTC
TRBJ1-2 | TRBD1 | TRBV27 | - | CASSFPGGGYTF | TGTGCCAGCAGTTTTCCAGGGGGCGGCTACACCTTC
TRBJ1-1 | - | TRBV25-1 | - | CASSESPRAQARPEAFF | TGTGCCAGCAGTGAATCCCCCAGGGCCCAGGCCCGGCCTGAAGCTTTCTTT
TRBJ1-5 | TRBD1 | TRBV19 | - | CASTSRGHQPQHF | TGTGCCAGTACTAGCAGGGGGCATCAGCCCCAGCATTTT
TRBJ2-6 | - | TRBV5-1 | - | CASSPVGPTFWANVLTF | TGCGCCAGCAGTCCGGTGGGTCCCACCTTTTGGGCCAACGTCCTGACTTTC
TRBJ1-1 | - | TRBV2 | large | CASRGRGNTEAFF | TGTGCCAGCAGGGGCAGGGGGAACACTGAAGCTTTCTTT
TRBJ1-1 | - | TRBV14 | - | CASSPFRGSEAFF | TGTGCCAGCAGCCCTTTCCGGGGCTCGGAAGCTTTCTTT
TRBJ2-2 | - | TRBV30 | - | CAWSSPNTGELFF | TGTGCCTGGAGTTCTCCCAACACCGGGGAGCTGTTTTTT
TRBJ1-6 | - | TRBV30 | - | CAWSRGGRENSPLHF | TGTGCCTGGAGTAGGGGGGGACGCGAGAATTCACCCCTCCACTTT
TRBJ1-2 | - | TRBV19 | few | CASSPQGGISGYTF | TGTGCCAGTAGTCCTCAAGGCGGCATTAGTGGCTACACCTTC
TRBJ1-6 | - | TRBV7-2 | - | CASSLWPGSPLHF | TGTGCCAGCAGCTTATGGCCGGGATCACCCCTCCACTTT
TRBJ1-5 | - | TRBV6-6 | - | CASSYAPYQPQHF | TGTGCCAGCAGTTACGCCCCCTATCAGCCCCAGCATTTT
TRBJ2-1 | - | TRBV7-2 | - | CASSPTSPDNEQFF | TGTGCCAGCAGCCCAACTAGCCCGGACAATGAGCAGTTCTTC
TRBJ2-1 | - | TRBV29-1 | few | CSVDAGTEQFF | TGCAGCGTTGATGCCGGGACAGAGCAGTTCTTC
TRBJ2-4 | TRBD1 | TRBV28 | - | CASSHRDRGHLAKNIQYF | TGTGCCAGCAGTCACCGGGACAGGGGACATTTAGCCAAAAACATTCAGTACTTC
TRBJ2-3 | - | TRBV14 | - | CASSQDGTFTDTQYF | TGTGCCAGCAGCCAAGACGGGACCTTCACAGATACGCAGTATTTT
TRBJ2-1 | TRBD2 | TRBV13 | few | CASSSRLAGASYNEQFF | TGTGCCAGCAGCTCCAGACTAGCGGGGGCCTCCTACAATGAGCAGTTCTTC
TRBJ2-2 | - | TRBV5-1 | - | CASSDPSGELFF | TGCGCCAGCAGCGACCCTTCCGGGGAGCTGTTTTTT
TRBJ1-1 | - | TRBV5-6 | once | CASSLTTEAFF | TGTGCCAGCAGCTTAACGACTGAAGCTTTCTTT
TRBJ2-1 | TRBD2 | TRBV29-1 | few | CSVGLAAGVWYNEQFF | TGCAGCGTTGGATTAGCAGCGGGGGTCTGGTACAATGAGCAGTTCTTC
TRBJ2-3 | - | TRBV7-2 | - | CASNQFGATVDTQYF | TGTGCCAGCAACCAGTTCGGAGCTACGGTAGATACGCAGTATTTT
TRBJ2-5 | - | TRBV9 | - | CASSASGIPRETQYF | TGTGCCAGCAGCGCATCCGGGATTCCTCGAGAGACCCAGTACTTC
TRBJ2-7 | - | TRBV11-2 | - | CASSLPGLGRDFEQYF | TGTGCCAGCAGCTTACCGGGCCTAGGAAGGGACTTCGAGCAGTACTTC
TRBJ1-2 | - | TRBV10-2 | few | CASSESAGAYGYTF | TGCGCCAGCAGTGAGTCGGCAGGGGCCTATGGCTACACCTTC
TRBJ1-6 | - | TRBV28 | - | CASSPPGTNSPLHF | TGTGCCAGCAGTCCCCCGGGGACAAATTCACCCCTCCACTTT
TRBJ2-3 | TRBD1 | TRBV2 | - | CARLQGAVGTDTQYF | TGTGCCAGGCTACAGGGGGCGGTTGGTACAGATACGCAGTATTTT
TRBJ1-2 | - | TRBV6-1 | - | CASSVRHPERIYGYTF | TGTGCCAGCAGTGTCCGTCACCCGGAAAGGATCTATGGCTACACCTTC
TRBJ1-5 | TRBD1 | TRBV7-9 | - | CASSSGTGFSNQPQHF | TGTGCCAGCAGCTCCGGGACAGGGTTTAGCAATCAGCCCCAGCATTTT
TRBJ2-5 | TRBD2 | TRBV2 | - | CASNVGTSGGYQETQYF | TGTGCCAGCAACGTAGGGACTAGCGGGGGCTATCAGGAGACCCAGTACTTC
TRBJ1-6 | - | TRBV7-9 | - | CASSLATASSYNSPLHF | TGTGCCAGCAGCTTAGCGACGGCGAGCTCCTATAATTCACCCCTCCACTTT
TRBJ2-3 | TRBD1 | TRBV10-2 | few | CASKETGYTDTQYF | TGCGCCAGCAAGGAGACAGGGTACACAGATACGCAGTATTTT
TRBJ1-1 | - | TRBV7-9 | once | CASSSFLGAFF | TGTGCCAGCAGCTCGTTTTTAGGGGCTTTCTTT
TRBJ1-1 | - | TRBV19 | - | CASSMFGSWDTEAFF | TGTGCCAGTAGTATGTTCGGTAGTTGGGACACTGAAGCTTTCTTT
TRBJ2-3 | TRBD2 | TRBV29-1 | - | CSVAGTSGGASTDTQYF | TGCAGCGTTGCCGGGACTAGCGGGGGGGCTAGCACAGATACGCAGTATTTT
TRBJ2-5 | - | TRBV29-1 | - | CSVEWRGTQYF | TGCAGCGTTGAATGGCGAGGGACCCAGTACTTC